The T cell receptor (beta chain) described here comes from a study of T-cell reconstitution after alpha-beta-depleted transplantation in children. Findings and limits, study-wide: Reported findings indicate that, about two months after transplant, alpha-beta T cells came from several hundred expanded clones, which were derived from non-depleted graft cells. Newly made T cells mostly supplied T-cell counts and diversity one year after transplant. After transplant, high TCRbeta diversity at day 60 in some patients arose from surviving recipient T cells and thymic progenitors.

This sample's TCRbeta library carried unique molecular identifier barcodes. MiXCR, run by TCRdb on the PCR reads, gives a single entry per CDR3 protein. The sample lists a few hundred thousand distinct CDR3 sequences; roughly 13% were seen once. There are many counts of this clonotype. Its antigen is undetermined. From germline, CDR1 is ENHRY and CDR2 SYGVKD. The CDR3 runs 14 residues. Trimming removed 3 bases from V and 4 bases from J, with 13 bases in between. The receptor's source is a male patient younger than 18 who had a stem cell transplant for acute myeloid leukemia, so the T cells may come from the graft donor. The chain couples TRBV10-3 to TRBJ2-7; D not certain. This material consisted of PBMCs, mostly from graft donor cells, taken 360 days after TCRalphabeta/CD19-depleted stem cell transplant. The CDR3 DNA reads TGTGCCATCAGTGATGAGTCCCTCGGGTACGAGCAGTACTTC. Its protein product is CAISDESLGYEQYF.